The 18 T cell receptor beta chains below all came from one sample that was sequenced in a study of blood T cell repertoires in COVID-19. The protocol was immunoSEQ multiplex PCR, while the TCRdb copy is restricted to in-frame clones and leaves out a portion. The table has 150,000 to 200,000 clones, about four fifths seen once. The sample consisted of PBMCs or T cells enriched from blood (not recorded which). All receptors derive from a woman aged 55-69 years who had recovered from COVID-19.

This clone was counted many times. The chain combines TRBV6-5 with TRBJ2-5; D remains unclear. V lost 0 bases and J lost 2, with 7 bases in between. The CDR3 length is 14 residues. Germline values: CDR1 MNHEY, CDR2 SVGAGI. The CDR3 spells CASSYSRWQETQYF. CDR3 bases: TGTGCCAGCAGTTACTCGAGATGGCAAGAGACCCAGTACTTC.

V usage is TRBV11-2 and J usage is TRBJ2-3; D call uncertain. Trimming stripped 0 bases from V and 8 bases from J, with 21 bases between. CDR1 and CDR2 (germline): SGHAT, FQNNGV. The CDR3 runs 17 residues. The CDR3 region has the DNA TGTGCCAGCAGCTTAGAAATCATGGGCCGCAAGTCAGGTACGCAGTATTTT. Translation: CASSLEIMGRKSGTQYF.

V usage is TRBV9 and J usage is TRBJ2-2, with 7 bases fitting TRBD1. The length of the CDR3 is 15 residues. Germline lookup yields CDR1 SGDLS and CDR2 YYNGEE. The V segment lost 3 bases and the J segment 6 bases; nucleotides outside the gene matches: 8. The CDR3 protein is CASSARTGAPGELFF. CDR3 DNA: TGTGCCAGCAGCGCCAGAACAGGGGCTCCCGGGGAGCTGTTTTTT.

This clone was recorded a few times. The chain uses TRBV19 and TRBJ2-1; a weak D match, TRBD2 (5 bases). V dropped 5 bases and J dropped 3 bases, with 14 bases sitting between them. CDR1 is LNHDA and CDR2 is SQIVND in the germline V gene (reference sequence). This CDR3 has 15 amino acids. The CDR3 region is CASSSTSTGYNEQFF. Written as DNA, the CDR3 is TGTGCCAGTAGTTCTACTAGTACCGGCTACAATGAGCAGTTCTTC.

This chain joins TRBV15 and TRBJ1-1; perhaps TRBD1 as D (5 bases). V lost 0 bases to trimming and J lost 3 bases, with 8 bases between them. This CDR3 region has 14 residues. Germline V CDR1 and CDR2: LNHNV, YYDKDF (reference sequence). The CDR3 DNA sequence: TGTGCCACCAGCAGAGATTTACAGGACACTGAAGCTTTCTTT. Its translation: CATSRDLQDTEAFF.

Written as DNA, the CDR3 is TGTGCCACCAGCAGAGATCCGAGGATGAGCACAGGATTCGACAATGAGCAGTTCTTC. Translated, it gives CATSRDPRMSTGFDNEQFF. V is TRBV15 and J is TRBJ2-1; D is possibly TRBD1 (5 bases). CDR3 length equals 19 residues. Germline CDR1 LNHNV, CDR2 YYDKDF (reference sequence). The V end was cut by 0 bases, the J end by 5 bases, with 23 bases between.

The gene calls are TRBV6-6 and TRBJ2-2; 8 bases are shared with TRBD2. V trimming: 5 bases; J trimming: 1 base; junction bases outside the gene matches: 0. This CDR3 has 14 amino acids. Germline-derived CDR1 and CDR2 are MNHNY and SVGAGI (reference sequence). The CDR3 DNA reads as TGTGCCAGCAGTAGCGGGAGGAACACCGGGGAGCTGTTTTTT. Its protein product is CASSSGRNTGELFF.

This chain uses TRBV7-6 with TRBJ1-6, with a weak D call TRBD1 (5 bases). The V end lost 4 bases, the J end lost 7 bases, and 11 bases lay between the germline ends. Germline V gene sequence: CDR1 SGHVS, CDR2 FNYEAQ. The CDR3 sequence is 14 residues long. The CDR3 here is CASSWAAGNSPLHF. The DNA for the CDR3 is TGTGCCAGCAGCTGGGCGGCAGGGAATTCACCCCTCCACTTT.

This clone was picked up a small number of times. This chain links TRBV18 with TRBJ2-1; D perhaps matches TRBD1 (6 bases). V lost 7 bases and J lost 5, with 12 bases in between. The germline gives CDR1 KGHSH, CDR2 LQKENI. This CDR3 spans 13 amino acids. The CDR3 loop is CASFQDRDNEQFF. The CDR3 DNA reads as TGTGCCAGCTTCCAGGACAGAGACAATGAGCAGTTCTTC.

V is TRBV9 and J is TRBJ2-3; TRBD2 aligns across 13 bases. The CDR3 runs to 16 residues. Germline V gives CDR1 SGDLS, CDR2 YYNGEE. V trimming: 2 bases; J trimming: 2 bases; junction bases outside the gene matches: 2. CDR3 sequence (DNA): TGTGCCAGCAGCGTTGGACTAGCGGGGGACACAGATACGCAGTATTTT. Its translation is CASSVGLAGDTDTQYF.

The chain employs TRBV5-6 and TRBJ2-5; 8 nucleotides line up with TRBD1. Germline V CDR1 and CDR2: SGHDT, YYEEEE. V was clipped by 4 bases and J by 5 bases; unmatched bases: 10. CDR3 length equals 15 residues. This CDR3 reads CASSLDRGSGETQYF. DNA of the CDR3: TGTGCCAGCAGCCTAGACAGGGGAAGCGGCGAGACCCAGTACTTC.

This clone was seen a single time. The chain carries TRBV10-2 and TRBJ2-1; the match to TRBD2 covers 10 bases. V was clipped by 8 bases and J by 2 bases; unmatched bases: 3. From germline, CDR1 is WSHSY and CDR2 SAAADI. The CDR3 has 14 amino acids. The DNA of the CDR3 is TGCGCCAGCCAGCGGGGGGGCCCCTACAATGAGCAGTTCTTC. Its translation: CASQRGGPYNEQFF.

The chain uses TRBV7-9 and TRBJ1-1; TRBD1 matches 8 bases. Unmatched junction bases numbered 11, after V lost 2 bases and J lost 3 bases. CDR1 is SEHNR and CDR2 is FQNEAQ in the germline V gene (reference sequence). The CDR3 length is 17 residues. The CDR3 loop reads CASSLRVRTGRDTEAFF. For the CDR3, the DNA is TGTGCCAGCAGCTTAAGGGTCAGGACAGGGAGAGACACTGAAGCTTTCTTT.

This clone was counted between two and nine times. The chain employs TRBV30 and TRBJ1-1; D uncertain. V gave up 0 bases and J gave up 1 base, with 9 bases separating them. The length of the CDR3 is 14 residues. Germline assignment: CDR1 GTSNPN and CDR2 SVGIG (reference sequence). The CDR3 loop is CAWSVSRENTEAFF. In DNA form, the CDR3 reads TGTGCCTGGAGTGTATCGAGGGAGAACACTGAAGCTTTCTTT.

The V and J genes are TRBV25-1 and TRBJ2-5; D is ambiguous. The CDR3 is 14 residues long. Trimming took off 1 base at V and 2 bases at J, with 8 bases between the two ends. Germline V gene data show CDR1 as MGHDK and CDR2 as SYGVNS. For the CDR3, the DNA is TGTGCCAGCAGTGAATTTGTACTTCAAGAGACCCAGTACTTC. Encoded protein: CASSEFVLQETQYF.

The CDR3 sequence: CASRPGQGYEQYF. The DNA for the CDR3 is TGCGCCAGCAGGCCGGGACAGGGGTACGAGCAGTACTTC. The V gene is TRBV5-1, the J gene TRBJ2-7; 10 bases align to TRBD1. This CDR3 has 13 amino acids. After removal of 5 bases from V and 4 bases from J, the junction contained 3 bases not matched to a gene. The germline V gene encodes CDR1 SGHRS and CDR2 YFSETQ.

The chain employs TRBV3-1 (or the pseudogene TRBV3-2) and TRBJ1-6; 8 positions agree with TRBD1. The junction had 3 bases not matched to a gene; V was cut back by 4 bases and J by 1 base. Germline V gene data show CDR1 as LGHDT and CDR2 as YNNKEL (reference sequence). The CDR3 has 16 residues. CDR3 protein: CASSRGTGSYNSPLHF. The CDR3 coding sequence is TGTGCCAGCAGCCGAGGGACAGGTTCCTATAATTCACCCCTCCACTTT.

The genes are TRBV5-1 and TRBJ2-3, with D unclear. Looked up from germline, CDR1 is SGHRS and CDR2 is YFSETQ. CDR3 length: 14 residues. V was clipped by 7 bases and J by 2 bases, with 14 bases between them. CDR3 nucleotide sequence: TGCGCCAGCGTTCAGTCGCACCTCACAGATACGCAGTATTTT. As protein: CASVQSHLTDTQYF.